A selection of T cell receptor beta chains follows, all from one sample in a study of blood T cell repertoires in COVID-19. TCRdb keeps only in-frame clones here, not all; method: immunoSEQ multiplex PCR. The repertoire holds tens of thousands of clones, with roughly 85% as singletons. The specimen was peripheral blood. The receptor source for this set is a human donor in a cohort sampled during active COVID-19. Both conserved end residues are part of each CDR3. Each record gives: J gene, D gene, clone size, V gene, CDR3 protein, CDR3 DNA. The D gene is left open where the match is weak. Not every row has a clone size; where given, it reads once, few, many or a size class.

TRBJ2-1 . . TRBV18 CASSKGAEVQNEQFF TGTGCCAGCTCGAAAGGAGCGGAGGTTCAGAATGAGCAGTTCTTC
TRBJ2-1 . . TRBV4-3 CASSHDGAGVKEQFF TGCGCCAGCAGCCACGATGGGGCAGGGGTAAAGGAGCAGTTCTTC
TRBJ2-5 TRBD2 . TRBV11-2 CASSFSTSGQETQYF TGTGCCAGCAGCTTTTCGACTAGCGGTCAAGAGACCCAGTACTTC
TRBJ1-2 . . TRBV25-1 CASSEGNDKRYGYTF TGTGCCAGCAGTGAAGGAAACGATAAGCGGTATGGCTACACCTTC
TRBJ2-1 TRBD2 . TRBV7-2 CASSPPGGSGGNEQFF TGTGCCAGCAGCCCACCGGGGGGTAGCGGGGGGAATGAGCAGTTCTTC
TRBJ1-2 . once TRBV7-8 CASSLAEGRAYGYTF TGTGCCAGCAGCTTAGCGGAGGGTCGGGCCTATGGCTACACCTTC
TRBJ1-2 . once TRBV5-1 CASSVGQLHDGYTF TGCGCCAGCAGCGTCGGACAATTACACGATGGCTACACCTTC
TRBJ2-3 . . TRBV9 CASSERLLDGGDTQYF TGTGCCAGCAGCGAAAGACTCCTCGACGGGGGAGATACGCAGTATTTT
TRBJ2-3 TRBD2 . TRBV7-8 CASWDTSGYTDTQYF TGTGCCAGCTGGGATACTAGCGGCTACACAGATACGCAGTATTTT
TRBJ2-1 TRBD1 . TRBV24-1 CATSVWTGQHNEQFF TGTGCCACCAGTGTTTGGACAGGCCAACACAATGAGCAGTTCTTC
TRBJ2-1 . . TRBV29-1 CSVVLARYNEQFF TGCAGCGTTGTTTTGGCCAGATACAATGAGCAGTTCTTC
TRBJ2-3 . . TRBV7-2 CASSPVGPGDTQYF TGTGCCAGCAGCCCGGTCGGTCCCGGGGATACGCAGTATTTT
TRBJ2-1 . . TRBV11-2 CASSLAGYPSNEQFF TGTGCCAGCAGCTTAGCCGGGTATCCTTCGAATGAGCAGTTCTTC
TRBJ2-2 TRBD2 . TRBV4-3 CASSQGGAGGTGELFF TGCGCCAGCAGCCAAGGCGGGGCGGGGGGCACCGGGGAGCTGTTTTTT
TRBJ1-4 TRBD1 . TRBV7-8 CASSYRTGDTNEKLFF TGTGCCAGCAGCTACCGGACAGGGGATACTAATGAAAAACTGTTTTTT
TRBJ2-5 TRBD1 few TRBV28 CASGTGVPETQYF TGTGCCAGCGGTACAGGGGTTCCAGAGACCCAGTACTTC
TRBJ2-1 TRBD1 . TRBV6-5 CASTGTGHNEQFF TGTGCCAGCACCGGGACAGGACATAATGAGCAGTTCTTC
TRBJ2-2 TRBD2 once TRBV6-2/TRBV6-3 CASTPPGLAGSGELFF TGTGCCAGCACCCCCCCGGGGCTAGCGGGGTCCGGGGAGCTGTTTTTT
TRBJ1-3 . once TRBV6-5 CASSYQGYPGNTIYF TGTGCCAGCAGTTACCAGGGTTACCCTGGAAACACCATATATTTT
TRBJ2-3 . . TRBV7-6 CASSSRRRETDTQYF TGTGCCAGCAGCTCCCGACGCAGGGAAACAGATACGCAGTATTTT
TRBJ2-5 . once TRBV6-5 CATTRVREETQYF TGTGCCACCACTAGAGTACGGGAAGAGACCCAGTACTTC
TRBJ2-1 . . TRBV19 CASSILRLPSNEQFF TGTGCCAGTAGTATCCTACGACTTCCTAGCAATGAGCAGTTCTTC